The following is a T cell receptor beta chain sequence with its context. Which antigen it targets is not known. No much larger clonotype is one base removed from it; base qualities were not supplied. Via the germline V gene, CDR1 is SNHLY and CDR2 FYNNEI. V drops 6 bases and J drops 2 bases, leaving 14 bases in between. Measured from the cysteine to the phenylalanine, the CDR3 is 14 residues long. Only the CDR3 region is kept as DNA, spanning 42 bases read in frame from base 1. The record originates from a study of OX40 agonist ivuxolimab in advanced cancers. In terms of the full investigation: Ivuxolimab, which targeted the costimulatory receptor OX40 (CD134), was an agonistic, fully human IgG2 monoclonal antibody. Among the 50 to 55 dose-escalation patients, around 19 had hepatocellular carcinoma, approximately 15 melanoma, 9 renal cell carcinoma and 9 head and neck cancer. Intravenous ivuxolimab was administered to patients every 2 weeks at six dose levels: 0.01, 0.1, 0.3, 1.5, 3 and 10 mg/kg. A male proportion of around 83% and a mean age of roughly 58 years, ranging from about 20 to 79, were recorded for the dose-escalation cohort. Peripheral TCRbeta sequencing aimed to test whether ivuxolimab altered TCR sequence diversity and caused clonal T-cell expansion. The paper reports the monotherapy dose-escalation portion (N of about 50 patients) of the phase I ivuxolimab trial. Prior anti-PD-1, anti-PD-L1 or anti-CTLA-4 therapy was permitted, and about two fifths of dose-escalation patients had received checkpoint inhibitors. Three dose-escalation patients achieved partial responses, one with hepatocellular carcinoma and two with cutaneous melanoma. Results and caveats for the whole study, not just this receptor: In the 0.1-3.0 mg/kg groups, partial responders were among the patients with the lowest normalized peripheral clonal expansion, particularly in CD8+ T cells. After ivuxolimab, more expanded clones were found on average in CD8+ T cells than in CD4+ T cells. At doses of 0.1 to 3.0 mg/kg, clonal expansion of both CD4+ and CD8+ blood T cells was observed from baseline to week 6. The antigen specificity of the peripheral T cells that underwent clonal expansion was not determined. Low levels of normalized T-cell clonal expansion were also shown by some nonresponding patients.

Patients with a history of autoimmune disease or receiving systemic immunosuppression were excluded from the trial. In every dose cohort, peripheral blood was drawn for TCR sequencing at baseline, cycle 4 day 1, and cycle 7 day 1. The samples were taken from a phase I, first-in-human, multicenter, open-label dose-escalation trial of ivuxolimab. The trial enrolled adults with locally advanced or metastatic head and neck squamous cell, hepatocellular, melanoma or renal cell carcinoma. Before TCR sequencing, CD4+ T cells and CD8+ T cells were sorted from peripheral blood as separate populations. To sequence the TCRbeta CDR3 region, genomic DNA was isolated from the sorted cells. TCRbeta CDR3 regions were sequenced using the immunoSEQ Assay. The table comes from immuneACCESS by way of TCRdb, which keeps in-frame sequences with V and J called. Part of the clones is missing from these tables; in studies checked, under half for an unresolved V gene and the rest for unknown reasons. In this sample the table shows about 69,000 clones, 87% of which occur a single time. About 2.7% of the sample is taken by the ten largest.

This clonotype was obtained from an adult with an advanced solid tumor such as melanoma, head and neck, liver or kidney cancer. This sequence uses TRBV2 and TRBJ2-7; the D segment could be TRBD1, given 6 matching bases. Material: CD4+ or CD8+ T cells sorted from blood, obtained in a trial of the OX40 agonist ivuxolimab. The CDR3 sequence is CASRDSRTTYEQYF. In nucleotide form, the sequence is TGTGCCAGCAGGGACAGCCGAACCACCTACGAGCAGTACTTC.